This T cell receptor beta chain was observed in a study of blood T cell repertoires in COVID-19. Under the authors' procedure: Amplification with reference gene primers provided the estimates of nucleated cell counts. Produced via immunoSEQ multiplex PCR; TCRdb's table is partial and in-frame only. The V and J calls and the clone size are those of that table, but D and trimming were determined from the DNA. The sample carries 150,000 to 200,000 clones, approximately 90% recorded once. While infection was still active, Seattle patients were enrolled and then followed longitudinally. This CDR3 region has 13 residues. Germline CDR1 reads MDHEN; CDR2 reads SYDVKM. The V and J ends lost 9 bases and 6 bases respectively, with 15 bases between them.

The rearrangement joins TRBV28 to TRBJ2-1, with D hard to call. The sequence was collected from a man younger than 40 with COVID-19, enrolled during active disease. Sequencing was performed on peripheral blood. The CDR3 sequence: CASNTESGNEQFF. The CDR3 DNA is TGTGCCAGTAACACAGAGTCCGGCAATGAGCAGTTCTTC.